This T cell receptor beta chain was observed in a study of OX40 agonist ivuxolimab in advanced cancers. Across the whole study: Under the entry rules, prior anti-PD-1, anti-PD-L1 or anti-CTLA-4 therapy was allowed, and around 36% had some. The study's findings and limits: Low levels of normalized T-cell clonal expansion also appeared in some nonresponders. Expanded clones were, on average, more numerous in CD8+ T cells than in CD4+.

Germline V lookup: CDR1 MNHNS, CDR2 SASEGT. The CDR3 length is 13 residues. V was pared by 7 bases and J by 12 bases, with 14 bases of the junction left unmatched. To note about this clone: Its matching antigen is unknown.

Autoimmune disease history or systemic immunosuppression disqualified patients. Produced via immunoSEQ multiplex PCR; TCRdb's table is partial and in-frame only. The repertoire consists of approximately 90,000 clones, with around 88% occurring once and the leading ten covering approximately 1.3%. The sample in question was CD4+ or CD8+ T cells sorted from blood, obtained in a trial of the OX40 agonist ivuxolimab. The chain employs TRBV6-1 and TRBJ1-2, with 7 nucleotides matching TRBD1. This clonotype was obtained from an adult with an advanced solid tumor such as melanoma, head and neck, liver or kidney cancer. CDR3 nucleotide sequence: TGTGCCAGCACCTCCAGGGGGGACGTGGCTAACACCTTC. It yields the protein CASTSRGDVANTF.